Here is one T cell receptor (beta chain) with its context. With V trimmed by 8 bases and J by 3 bases, 4 bases remained unmatched. This CDR3 has 13 residues. In germline, CDR1 is MGHDK, CDR2 SYGVNS. The table came from immunoSEQ multiplex PCR; TCRdb's copy has only in-frame clones and leaves some out. The table has approximately 180,000 clones, about 87% seen once. The sample originates from a study of blood T cell repertoires in COVID-19. For the study at large: Samples representing acute and convalescent COVID-19 were sourced from the United States, Italy and Spain.

This clonotype was obtained from a man aged 40-50 years with active or convalescent COVID-19. Sequencing was performed on peripheral blood. The chain couples TRBV25-1 to TRBJ1-1; 9 bases fit TRBD1. CDR3 region: CASSDRGDTEAFF. The CDR3, as DNA: TGTGCCAGCTCGGACAGGGGAGACACTGAAGCTTTCTTT.